The T cell receptor (beta chain) described here comes from a study of blood T cell repertoires in COVID-19. About the research overall: The study drew acute and convalescent COVID-19 samples from the United States, Italy and Spain.

This clone is a singleton in its sample. Method: immunoSEQ multiplex PCR; TCRdb's copy keeps in-frame clones and lacks some. There are some 220,000 clones in the sample; nearly 90% occur only once, and 10% to 15% lies in the top ten. Germline V CDR1 and CDR2: MNHEY, SVGAGI. The CDR3 spans 15 residues. Trimming left V 5 bases short and J 0 bases short, with 13 bases between. Material for sequencing was peripheral blood. The chain couples TRBV6-5 to TRBJ1-1; D is ambiguous. The clonotype originates from a woman aged 18-29 years who had recovered from COVID-19. The CDR3 loop reads CASSPGRFLNTEAFF. The DNA for the CDR3 is TGTGCCAGCAGTCCAGGTCGTTTCCTGAACACTGAAGCTTTCTTT.